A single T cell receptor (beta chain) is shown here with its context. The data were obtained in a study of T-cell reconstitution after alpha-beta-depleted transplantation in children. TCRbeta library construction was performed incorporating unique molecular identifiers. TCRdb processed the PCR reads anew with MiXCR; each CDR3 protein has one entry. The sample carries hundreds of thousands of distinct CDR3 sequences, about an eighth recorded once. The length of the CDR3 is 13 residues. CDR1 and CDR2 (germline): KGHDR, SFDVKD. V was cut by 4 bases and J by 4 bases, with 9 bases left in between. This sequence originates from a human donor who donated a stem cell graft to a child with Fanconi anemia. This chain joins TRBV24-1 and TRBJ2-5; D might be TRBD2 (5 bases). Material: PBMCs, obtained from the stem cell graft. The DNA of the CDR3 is TGTGCCACCAGTGAGGTTGGGAGAGAGACCCAGTACTTC. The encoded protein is CATSEVGRETQYF.